A single sample gave rise to the 5 T cell receptor beta chains below, sequenced in a study of cytomegalovirus exposure and HLA in healthy donors (dated by TCRdb to the late 2010s). The library was generated by the immunoSEQ multiplex PCR assay. For the multiplex PCR, a mixture combining 60 forward primers for TCR Vbeta segments and 13 reverse primers for TCR Jbeta segments was used. In TCRdb, the immuneACCESS table is reduced to in-frame sequences with V and J assigned. These tables do not hold every clone; where another copy was compared, an unresolved V gene accounts for under half, and the others remain unexplained. Across this sample there are approximately 87,000 clones, with approximately 80% seen only once. The ten most abundant clones make up approximately 4% of the sample. Material for sequencing was PBMCs. Every receptor here comes from a woman aged 70-85 years in good health and CMV-seropositive.

This chain links TRBV4-2 with TRBJ2-5; TRBD2 might be the D (5 bases). The CDR3 is 16 amino acids. V was trimmed by 0 bases and J by 1 base, leaving 12 bases between them. CDR1 is LGHNA, CDR2 YNFKEQ, per germline. The CDR3 reads CASSQEGSAPQETQYF. The CDR3 coding sequence is TGTGCCAGCAGCCAAGAAGGTAGCGCGCCCCAAGAGACCCAGTACTTC.

In this sample, this clone turned up a few times. This chain links TRBV15 with TRBJ1-5, with a tentative D call TRBD1 (6 bases). Germline lookup yields CDR1 LNHNV and CDR2 YYDKDF (reference sequence). V gave up 1 base and J gave up 0 bases, with 7 bases separating them. The CDR3 length is 15 residues. The CDR3 is CATSRGTDSNQPQHF. Written as DNA, the CDR3 is TGTGCCACCAGCAGAGGGACAGATAGCAATCAGCCCCAGCATTTT.

With regard to this clone: Other DNA sequences in this sample translate to the same CDR3. The CDR3 reads CASSLVGGNQPQHF. The CDR3 DNA follows: TGTGCCAGCAGCTTAGTAGGGGGCAATCAGCCCCAGCATTTT. The rearrangement joins TRBV7-2 to TRBJ1-5; TRBD1 is a possible D gene (5 bases). The CDR3 is made up of 14 amino acids. Trimming pared 1 base from V and 2 bases from J, leaving 6 bases between. Germline CDR1 SGHTA, CDR2 FQGNSA.

This sequence joins TRBV19 and TRBJ2-7; no firm D call. With 4 bases removed from V and 3 bases from J, the gap between germline ends came to 7 bases. This CDR3 region has 12 residues. Germline CDR1 is LNHDA and CDR2 is SQIVND (reference sequence). Here the CDR3 DNA reads TGTGCCAGTAGTAAATACAACTACGAGCAGTACTTC. It encodes CASSKYNYEQYF.

The rearrangement joins TRBV4-3 to TRBJ2-1; possibly TRBD2 for D (5 bases). The CDR3 covers 15 residues. V lost 0 bases to trimming and J lost 10 bases, with 16 bases between them. The germline gives CDR1 LGHNA, CDR2 YSLEER. This chain's CDR3 is CASSQDSGLAREQFF. CDR3 sequence (DNA): TGCGCCAGCAGCCAAGATAGTGGCCTAGCCCGGGAGCAGTTCTTC.